This record concerns one T cell receptor beta chain sequence. Its antigen is currently not known. No much larger clone is present one base from it, and per-base qualities are unavailable. TCR cDNA was made using 5'RACE template switching, a step that added a universal primer site and unique molecular identifiers. Priming of cDNA synthesis was performed from both the TCR alpha and TCR beta constant segments. Two PCR steps were used to amplify libraries, with sample barcodes and sequencing adapters being added in the second step. Sequencing of the libraries was done on either Illumina HiSeq 2500 (2x100 bp) or NovaSeq (2x150 bp). In the authors' own workflow: Reads were demultiplexed and collapsed into UMI consensus sequences with MIGEC, and V(D)J alignment was performed with MiXCR. Vaccine-responding clonotypes were defined with edgeR using replicate PBMC samples, requiring FDR below 0.01 and a log2 fold change above 5 up to day 15. Each bulk clonotype was labeled CD4 or CD8 based on which sequenced repertoire, CD4 or CD8, contained the clonotype at higher abundance. TCRdb reran the public reads through fastp at Q25 and MiXCR, keeping productive beta chains. When rows share a CDR3 protein, they turn into one entry using the most common DNA and genes. TCRdb, not the authors, supplied the V and J calls. Recorded for this sample are a few hundred thousand distinct CDR3 sequences; 8.5% to 9% of them occurred a single time. Over 15% of the sample is taken by the ten largest.

The data originate from a study of T cells after yellow fever vaccination (dated by TCRdb to the late 2010s). Describing the broader study: The SMART-Seq v4 Ultra Low Input RNA kit was used to prepare libraries from fractions with low cell numbers. Blood was drawn at multiple timepoints before and after primary and secondary immunization, with bulk PBMC replicates and cell subsets isolated. To follow T-cell clones before and after primary and booster YFV17D yellow fever vaccination, bulk TCR alpha and beta repertoires were sequenced over time. Two healthy male donors, one aged 18 to 30 and one aged 30 to 40 years, made up the cohort.

The treatment or condition label, read with the paper, signifies: live attenuated yellow fever vaccine strain. At every blood-draw timepoint, two biological replicates of bulk PBMCs were collected. PBMCs were isolated from peripheral blood using a standard Ficoll-Paque protocol. TriZol was used to extract RNA from bulk PBMCs, from CD4 and CD8 fractions, and from dextramer-positive and dextramer-negative fractions. Here is what the overall study found, with its caveats: Computational filtering was needed because FACS-sorted repertoires could contain abundant contaminating clonotypes from the bulk population. A small fraction of clonotypes appeared in both the CD4 and CD8 compartments, likely as a result of convergent recombination. Compared with the primary T-cell response, the secondary T-cell response was weaker but faster, peaking on day 5 rather than day 15. The study included only two donors, which limits how far the findings can be generalized. After the booster, most of the clones that had expanded following primary vaccination were detected again (approximately 95% of CD4 and 80% to 90% of CD8), which suggests that memory was broadly maintained.

Between the V and J ends, shortened by 6 bases and 0 bases respectively, the junction contains 6 bases. CDR1 is given as MNHNS and CDR2 as SASEGT, both from the germline V gene. Measured from the cysteine to the phenylalanine, the CDR3 is 13 residues long. Only the CDR3 DNA stays, 39 bases, in frame from base 1. This specimen consisted of PBMCs, obtained on the day of the first yellow fever vaccination. This sequence was found in a young man who received the YFV17D yellow fever vaccine. This chain is built from TRBV6-1 and TRBJ1-5; the D segment cannot be called with confidence. In nucleotide form, the sequence is TGTGCCAGCAGGAGGAATAGCAATCAGCCCCAGCATTTT. Translation gives CASRRNSNQPQHF.